A selection of T cell receptor beta chains follows, all from one sample in a study of T cell responses to AZD1222 COVID-19 vaccine. Repertoires were generated with immunoSEQ multiplex PCR, while TCRdb's copy carries only in-frame clones and drops some. The sample carries approximately 77,000 clones, 80% to 90% recorded once. Sequencing was performed on peripheral blood, taken 28 days after the second AZD1222 dose. The source is an adult who received the AZD1222 COVID-19 vaccine. Both conserved end residues are part of each CDR3. A D gene is named only where the DNA matches it firmly. Clone size is shown for a subset of rows, as once, few, many or a class of expanded clone.

clone_size: .; v_call: TRBV10-3; d_call: TRBD1; j_call: TRBJ1-1; cdr3_nt: TGTGCCATCAGTGAGTCTACAGGGGGCACTGAAGCTTTCTTT; cdr3_aa: CAISESTGGTEAFF
clone_size: .; v_call: TRBV2; d_call: TRBD1; j_call: TRBJ1-5; cdr3_nt: TGTGCCAGCAGCGAGACAGGGGTTGGGGATCAGCCCCAGCATTTT; cdr3_aa: CASSETGVGDQPQHF
clone_size: .; v_call: TRBV7-2; d_call: .; j_call: TRBJ1-6; cdr3_nt: TGTGCCAGCAGCCCGAAATATAATTCACCCCTCCACTTT; cdr3_aa: CASSPKYNSPLHF
clone_size: .; v_call: TRBV14; d_call: .; j_call: TRBJ2-6; cdr3_nt: TGTGCCAGCAGCCAAGGCGGTTCTGGGGCCAACGTCCTGACTTTC; cdr3_aa: CASSQGGSGANVLTF
clone_size: .; v_call: TRBV5-6; d_call: TRBD1; j_call: TRBJ2-2; cdr3_nt: TGTGCCAGCAGCTTGGGGGACAGGGGGCTCACCGGGGAGCTGTTTTTT; cdr3_aa: CASSLGDRGLTGELFF
clone_size: .; v_call: TRBV2; d_call: .; j_call: TRBJ1-1; cdr3_nt: TGTGCCAGCAGTCTGGACGGGAACACTGAAGCTTTCTTT; cdr3_aa: CASSLDGNTEAFF
clone_size: .; v_call: TRBV9; d_call: .; j_call: TRBJ2-1; cdr3_nt: TGTGCCAGCAGCTCAGAGGCTTACTCCTACAATGAGCAGTTCTTC; cdr3_aa: CASSSEAYSYNEQFF
clone_size: .; v_call: TRBV9; d_call: TRBD2; j_call: TRBJ2-1; cdr3_nt: TGTGCCAGCAGCGTAGGCGCTAGCGGGGGCCTTGGGGGTGAGCAGTTCTTC; cdr3_aa: CASSVGASGGLGGEQFF
clone_size: .; v_call: TRBV30; d_call: .; j_call: TRBJ2-7; cdr3_nt: TGTGCCTGGAGTGATTCCCCCTACGAGCAGTACTTC; cdr3_aa: CAWSDSPYEQYF
clone_size: .; v_call: TRBV5-6; d_call: TRBD1; j_call: TRBJ1-1; cdr3_nt: TGTGCCAGCAGCCGTTGGGACAGGCAGAACACTGAAGCTTTCTTT; cdr3_aa: CASSRWDRQNTEAFF
clone_size: once; v_call: TRBV7-2; d_call: TRBD2; j_call: TRBJ2-5; cdr3_nt: TGTGCCAGCTCTAGCGGGGTCCAAGAGACCCAGTACTTC; cdr3_aa: CASSSGVQETQYF
clone_size: .; v_call: TRBV28; d_call: .; j_call: TRBJ1-4; cdr3_nt: TGTGCCAGCAGTTTGAGGGGGGATGAAAAACTGTTTTTT; cdr3_aa: CASSLRGDEKLFF
clone_size: .; v_call: TRBV5-4; d_call: .; j_call: TRBJ2-1; cdr3_nt: TGTGCCAGCAGCTTGGGACAGGCCCTAAACAATGAGCAGTTCTTC; cdr3_aa: CASSLGQALNNEQFF
clone_size: .; v_call: TRBV28; d_call: .; j_call: TRBJ1-2; cdr3_nt: TGTGCCAGCAGTTTATTAGCGCTCTATGGCTACACCTTC; cdr3_aa: CASSLLALYGYTF
clone_size: .; v_call: TRBV4-3; d_call: TRBD1; j_call: TRBJ2-2; cdr3_nt: TGCGCCAGCAGCCAAAACACAGGGGGGAACACCGGGGAGCTGTTTTTT; cdr3_aa: CASSQNTGGNTGELFF
clone_size: .; v_call: TRBV5-8; d_call: TRBD1; j_call: TRBJ2-2; cdr3_nt: TGTGCCAGCAGCCTTGGGACAGGGGAAACCGGGGAGCTGTTTTTT; cdr3_aa: CASSLGTGETGELFF
clone_size: .; v_call: TRBV30; d_call: TRBD1; j_call: TRBJ1-2; cdr3_nt: TGTGCCTGGAAGGCCGACAGGGGGTATGGCTACACCTTC; cdr3_aa: CAWKADRGYGYTF
clone_size: .; v_call: TRBV9; d_call: .; j_call: TRBJ2-5; cdr3_nt: TGTGCCAGCAGCGTTGGTAACGGGGATAGGGAGACCCAGTACTTC; cdr3_aa: CASSVGNGDRETQYF
clone_size: .; v_call: TRBV19; d_call: TRBD1; j_call: TRBJ1-1; cdr3_nt: TGTGCCAGTAGCCCCCAGGGACAGGGGACTGAAGCTTTCTTT; cdr3_aa: CASSPQGQGTEAFF
clone_size: .; v_call: TRBV30; d_call: TRBD1; j_call: TRBJ1-4; cdr3_nt: TGTGCCTGGTCCCGGGACAGGGGTTTGATAGCTAATGAAAAACTGTTTTTT; cdr3_aa: CAWSRDRGLIANEKLFF
clone_size: .; v_call: TRBV11-2; d_call: .; j_call: TRBJ1-1; cdr3_nt: TGTGCCAGCAGCTTAGAAAGCTGGGGTCCTGAAGCTTTCTTT; cdr3_aa: CASSLESWGPEAFF
clone_size: .; v_call: TRBV28; d_call: .; j_call: TRBJ1-4; cdr3_nt: TGTGCCAGCAGCCCCTGGTCCGGGGGCGAAAAACTGTTTTTT; cdr3_aa: CASSPWSGGEKLFF
clone_size: .; v_call: TRBV6-1; d_call: .; j_call: TRBJ2-5; cdr3_nt: TGTGCCAGCAGTGAAGGACGGACGCAAGAGACCCAGTACTTC; cdr3_aa: CASSEGRTQETQYF
clone_size: .; v_call: TRBV30; d_call: TRBD2; j_call: TRBJ2-3; cdr3_nt: TGTGCCTGGAGTGTACGTACTAGCGGAAACACAGATACGCAGTATTTT; cdr3_aa: CAWSVRTSGNTDTQYF
clone_size: .; v_call: TRBV7-9; d_call: .; j_call: TRBJ1-3; cdr3_nt: TGTGCCAGCCTCGAAGGGGCTCGAGACACCATATATTTT; cdr3_aa: CASLEGARDTIYF
clone_size: .; v_call: TRBV5-1; d_call: .; j_call: TRBJ2-3; cdr3_nt: TGCGCCAGCCGCCCCTTAGGGGCCCGCACAGATACGCAGTATTTT; cdr3_aa: CASRPLGARTDTQYF
clone_size: .; v_call: TRBV6-1; d_call: .; j_call: TRBJ2-7; cdr3_nt: TGTGCCAGCAGTGAAGCTTCGCGGCGGGCCGGATACGAGCAGTACTTC; cdr3_aa: CASSEASRRAGYEQYF
clone_size: once; v_call: TRBV25-1; d_call: .; j_call: TRBJ1-2; cdr3_nt: TGTGCCAGCAGTGAAGGTGGCAGCCCCTATGGCTACACCTTC; cdr3_aa: CASSEGGSPYGYTF
clone_size: .; v_call: TRBV19; d_call: .; j_call: TRBJ2-2; cdr3_nt: TGTGCCAGTAGTATAAGTGGCGGATCCCCCCACACCGGGGAGCTGTTTTTT; cdr3_aa: CASSISGGSPHTGELFF
clone_size: .; v_call: TRBV5-1; d_call: .; j_call: TRBJ2-3; cdr3_nt: TGCGCCAGCAGCTTGGACCCGGGGGTAACAGATACGCAGTATTTT; cdr3_aa: CASSLDPGVTDTQYF
clone_size: .; v_call: TRBV6-5; d_call: .; j_call: TRBJ1-2; cdr3_nt: TGTGCCAGCAGTCCTACGGCAGTCAACTATGGCTACACCTTC; cdr3_aa: CASSPTAVNYGYTF
clone_size: .; v_call: TRBV5-1; d_call: TRBD2; j_call: TRBJ2-3; cdr3_nt: TGCGCCAGCAGCTTAGATACTAGCGGGAGTGGGAAAGATACGCAGTATTTT; cdr3_aa: CASSLDTSGSGKDTQYF
clone_size: .; v_call: TRBV7-8; d_call: .; j_call: TRBJ1-5; cdr3_nt: TGTGCCAGCAGCTGGACTGCGAATCAGCCCCAGCATTTT; cdr3_aa: CASSWTANQPQHF
clone_size: .; v_call: TRBV7-9; d_call: .; j_call: TRBJ2-3; cdr3_nt: TGTGCCAGCAGCGTTGCGGGGAGCACAGATACGCAGTATTTT; cdr3_aa: CASSVAGSTDTQYF
clone_size: once; v_call: TRBV7-2; d_call: .; j_call: TRBJ2-7; cdr3_nt: TGTGCCAGCAGCTTAGAAGCAGGGCTTGTCGAGCAGTACTTC; cdr3_aa: CASSLEAGLVEQYF
clone_size: once; v_call: TRBV7-2; d_call: .; j_call: TRBJ1-1; cdr3_nt: TGTGCCAGCAGCTTAGCGGGCAGGGCCACTGAAGCTTTCTTT; cdr3_aa: CASSLAGRATEAFF